The rows below give T cell receptor beta chains drawn from one sample of a study of T cells in localized non-small cell lung cancer. TCRdb's copy holds only in-frame clones and misses some; the assay was immunoSEQ multiplex PCR. The sample lists tens of thousands of clones; about 90% were seen once. The sequences come from peripheral blood, collected before any cancer treatment. The source is a woman aged 40-75 years with stage I lung adenocarcinoma. Each CDR3 is given with its conserved first and last residue. The D gene is left open where the match is weak. Not all rows give a size; the values are once, few, many and, for expanded clones, a class.

CDR3nt	CDR3aa	v_gene	abundance	d_gene	j_gene
TGTGCCAGCAGCTCTCACGGACAGGGAGAGACCCAGTACTTC	CASSSHGQGETQYF	TRBV9	few	TRBD1	TRBJ2-5
TGTGCCAGCTCATATCGGGGGGACGAGTACACTGAAGCTTTCTTT	CASSYRGDEYTEAFF	TRBV18	-	-	TRBJ1-1
TGTGCCAGCTCACCACCGGGACTAGCGAGCTACGAGCAGTACTTC	CASSPPGLASYEQYF	TRBV18	-	TRBD2	TRBJ2-7
TGTGCCAGCAGTTTAGACGACTCTAGCACAGATACGCAGTATTTT	CASSLDDSSTDTQYF	TRBV28	-	-	TRBJ2-3
TGTGCCAGTAGTAGATTCCAGAACACTGAAGCTTTCTTT	CASSRFQNTEAFF	TRBV19	-	-	TRBJ1-1
TGTGCCAGTAGTATGTTGACAGATACGCAGTATTTT	CASSMLTDTQYF	TRBV19	-	-	TRBJ2-3
TGTGCCAGCAGTGACCCCGGGACAGGGTTTAAAGAGACCCAGTACTTC	CASSDPGTGFKETQYF	TRBV9	-	TRBD1	TRBJ2-5
TGCGCCAGCAGCTCGGGCGGGAGCCGGGACAGGGTATACACCGGGGAGCTGTTTTTT	CASSSGGSRDRVYTGELFF	TRBV5-1	-	TRBD1	TRBJ2-2
TGCGCCAGCAGCCAAGGGATTGCGAACCAGCCCCAGCATTTT	CASSQGIANQPQHF	TRBV4-3	-	-	TRBJ1-5
TGTGCCAGCTCACGCTGGCCTTCGACGGCGGCAGATACGCAGTATTTT	CASSRWPSTAADTQYF	TRBV18	-	-	TRBJ2-3
TGCGCCAGCAGGGACACCACTCGGGGTGAAGCTTTCTTT	CASRDTTRGEAFF	TRBV10-2	-	-	TRBJ1-1
TGTGCCAGCAGCTTAGCGGGGCGGGGGAAATACAATGAGCAGTTCTTC	CASSLAGRGKYNEQFF	TRBV11-1	-	TRBD2	TRBJ2-1
TGCAGCGTTGGACAAGGGGGGGAAGGGCCAAACACCTTC	CSVGQGGEGPNTF	TRBV29-1	-	-	TRBJ1-2
TGCGCCAGCAGCTTGGCGGGGGGCCGGGGGGAGCAGTACTTC	CASSLAGGRGEQYF	TRBV5-1	-	-	TRBJ2-7
TGTGCCAGCAGTTTTGTAGGCAGCTATAGCAATCAGCCCCAGCATTTT	CASSFVGSYSNQPQHF	TRBV28	-	-	TRBJ1-5
TGTGCCAGCAGCCAGCCCCACACGTGGGGGGCCACTGAAGCTTTCTTT	CASSQPHTWGATEAFF	TRBV5-8	-	-	TRBJ1-1
TGCGCCAGCAGCTTGCGCGGGACTGGCTACGAGCAGTACTTC	CASSLRGTGYEQYF	TRBV5-1	-	-	TRBJ2-7
TGTGCCAGCAGTGAATTGACAGGGGATAATGAAAAACTGTTTTTT	CASSELTGDNEKLFF	TRBV25-1	-	TRBD1	TRBJ1-4
TGTGCCAGCCCCGGGCAGCCCGAGGACGAGCAGTACTTC	CASPGQPEDEQYF	TRBV27	-	-	TRBJ2-7
TGTGCCAGTAGTATGCAGGGGGTCTCCTATAATTCACCCCTCCACTTT	CASSMQGVSYNSPLHF	TRBV19	-	TRBD1	TRBJ1-6
TGCAGCGTCGCAAGGGGGTACGGGGATGCCTACAATGAGCAGTTCTTC	CSVARGYGDAYNEQFF	TRBV29-1	-	-	TRBJ2-1
TGTGCCAGCAGTTACATGGGGGGAGAGCAGTACTTC	CASSYMGGEQYF	TRBV6-5	-	-	TRBJ2-7
TGTGCCAGCTCACCACCGGGACTAGATGAAGAGACCCAGTACTTC	CASSPPGLDEETQYF	TRBV18	-	TRBD2	TRBJ2-5
TGTGCCAGCAGCCTGACAGGAGTGGGCGATGGCTACACCTTC	CASSLTGVGDGYTF	TRBV6-6	-	-	TRBJ1-2
TGTGCCAGCAGTCTCACAGGGGTTGGCTACACCTTC	CASSLTGVGYTF	TRBV28	-	TRBD1	TRBJ1-2
TGCGCCAGCAGTTTCGAAGGACTAGCGCTCTACAATGAGCAGTTCTTC	CASSFEGLALYNEQFF	TRBV5-1	-	TRBD2	TRBJ2-1
TGTGCCAGTAGAGACGGGTCGAACACTGAAGCTTTCTTT	CASRDGSNTEAFF	TRBV19	-	-	TRBJ1-1
TGTGCCAGTAGTATAGCACAGGAACCTACCTACACCTTC	CASSIAQEPTYTF	TRBV19	once	-	TRBJ1-2
TGTGCCACCCCTTCGAGCAGTATTGATGAAAAACTGTTTTTT	CATPSSSIDEKLFF	TRBV7-9	-	-	TRBJ1-4
TGTGCCAGCAGCGAGGAAAGACAGGGGCTCTACGAGCAGTACTTC	CASSEERQGLYEQYF	TRBV6-1	-	TRBD1	TRBJ2-7
TGTGCCAGCAGCTTAGTAGGATTACTTAACACTGAAGCTTTCTTT	CASSLVGLLNTEAFF	TRBV11-2	-	-	TRBJ1-1
TGTGCCAGCAGTCGAAGAGTCGCAGGGAGCGCTGAAGCTTTCTTT	CASSRRVAGSAEAFF	TRBV6-6	once	-	TRBJ1-1
TGTGCCAGCAGCCCTATTGGACTAGCGGGAGACCAGACCCAGTACTTC	CASSPIGLAGDQTQYF	TRBV7-6	once	TRBD2	TRBJ2-5
TGTGCCAGCAGCTCGGTGGCGCTAGATGTTGAGCAGTTCTTC	CASSSVALDVEQFF	TRBV7-6	-	-	TRBJ2-1
TGTGCCAGCAGCCGGGGTTCGAACACCGGGGAGCTGTTTTTT	CASSRGSNTGELFF	TRBV2	-	-	TRBJ2-2
TGTGCCAGCAGTGGTACCACTTTGCCCCCTTGCTCCTACGAGCAGTACTTC	CASSGTTLPPCSYEQYF	TRBV25-1	-	-	TRBJ2-7
TGTGCCACCATGGAGCAGGGTTCTCCCTACGAGCAGTACTTC	CATMEQGSPYEQYF	TRBV27	-	-	TRBJ2-7
TGTGCCAGCTCACCCGGGACTAGCGGGAGATTGGAGCAGTTCTTC	CASSPGTSGRLEQFF	TRBV18	-	TRBD2	TRBJ2-1
TGTGCCAGCAGCGTCGGGACAGCCGGGGGGCAGCCCCAGCATTTT	CASSVGTAGGQPQHF	TRBV5-6	once	TRBD1	TRBJ1-5
TGTGCCAGTAGTATACGACTAGCCATATACAATGAGCAGTTCTTC	CASSIRLAIYNEQFF	TRBV19	-	TRBD2	TRBJ2-1
TGTGCCAGCAGCCAAGCAGGGACGGATAACTATGGCTACACCTTC	CASSQAGTDNYGYTF	TRBV14	-	-	TRBJ1-2
TGTGCCAGCAGCCAAATATCAGCGAACACTGAAGCTTTCTTT	CASSQISANTEAFF	TRBV4-2	-	-	TRBJ1-1
TGTGCCAGCAGCTTGTGGACAGGGGGCAAGAACACTGAAGCTTTCTTT	CASSLWTGGKNTEAFF	TRBV7-2	-	TRBD1	TRBJ1-1
TGTGCCAGCAGGGATCTAGGACCCCAAGGGTTAGAGTTCTTC	CASRDLGPQGLEFF	TRBV27	once	-	TRBJ2-1
TGTGCCAGCAGCCCCGCGATCGGGTCCAGCTCCTACGAGCAGTACTTC	CASSPAIGSSSYEQYF	TRBV7-9	few	-	TRBJ2-7
TGTGCCAGCAGCTTGGGACAGGGTGTCACGGGGGAGCTGTTTTTT	CASSLGQGVTGELFF	TRBV11-2	-	TRBD1	TRBJ2-2
TGTGCCAGCTCACCAGTCCCAGGGGGCCCAGATACGCAGTATTTT	CASSPVPGGPDTQYF	TRBV18	once	TRBD1	TRBJ2-3
TGTGCCAGCAGGCCCACCCGACAGGGGCTAATCACTGAAGCTTTCTTT	CASRPTRQGLITEAFF	TRBV2	-	TRBD1	TRBJ1-1
TGTGCCACCAATGCGGGGGGCGGAGATACGCAGTATTTT	CATNAGGGDTQYF	TRBV15	-	TRBD2	TRBJ2-3
TGTGCCAGCAGCTTAGTCAGCAATGAGCAGTTCTTC	CASSLVSNEQFF	TRBV7-9	-	-	TRBJ2-1
TGTGCCAGCAGCTTAGGGGCAGTTGGGGGGTACGAGCAGTACTTC	CASSLGAVGGYEQYF	TRBV7-2	-	-	TRBJ2-7
TGTGCCAGCTCACCACCAACGACAGGCACAGATACGCAGTATTTT	CASSPPTTGTDTQYF	TRBV18	-	-	TRBJ2-3
TGTGCCAGCAGTGAAGCGCCTGCCTTATATGGCTACACCTTC	CASSEAPALYGYTF	TRBV6-1	-	-	TRBJ1-2